This T cell receptor (beta chain) originates from a study of cytotoxic CD8 clonotypes in ibrutinib-treated CLL. The method was immunoSEQ multiplex PCR; TCRdb's version includes in-frame clones alone and lacks a portion of them. The top ten hold 7% of the sample, which has about 39,000 clones, roughly 65% seen once. The CDR3 runs 15 residues. The V and J ends lost 7 bases and 1 base respectively, with 16 bases between them. The germline CDR1 and CDR2 sequences are SNHLY and FYNNEI. Genomic DNA in a quantity of about 2.2 micrograms was derived from cryopreserved PBMCs for TCR beta libraries. The specimen was PBMCs, collected at disease progression, from a patient treated with ibrutinib. The receptor was derived from a human donor with chronic lymphocytic leukemia. The chain employs TRBV2 and TRBJ1-1; weak D call: TRBD1 (6 bases). The CDR3 coding sequence is TGTGCCAGCAAGCCAGGGGCGAGGGGGAACACTGAAGCTTTCTTT. Translation gives CASKPGARGNTEAFF.